This T cell receptor beta chain is drawn from a study of cytomegalovirus exposure and HLA in healthy donors. Study conclusions and caveats: Cytomegalovirus status, reportedly, was diagnosed with high specificity and sensitivity by the classifier. Confirmation was obtained in vitro that a few CMV-associated chains are specific for CMV antigens.

Clones were read by immunoSEQ multiplex PCR, and TCRdb kept only the in-frame ones, dropping some. The sample contains about 140,000 clones, 87% of which appear only once. V lost 3 bases and J 2 bases, leaving 15 bases between the germline ends. This CDR3 is built from 16 residues. Per the germline V gene, CDR1 is SGDLS and CDR2 is YYNGEE. About this clone: Its antigen is as yet unknown.

Sequences were obtained from PBMCs. The sequence derives from a man younger than 35 in good health and CMV-seropositive. J is TRBJ1-3 and V is TRBV9; D is possibly TRBD1 (5 bases). As DNA, the CDR3 is TGTGCCAGCAGCGGCGGGACCGCCACCGCTGGAAACACCATATATTTT. Protein product: CASSGGTATAGNTIYF.